This T cell receptor (beta chain) was profiled in a study of blood T cell repertoires in COVID-19. Study background: Acute-phase and convalescent COVID-19 samples originated in the United States, Italy and Spain. In each case, the material was cDNA or gDNA derived from T cells, B-cell-depleted T cells, or PBMCs.

Recruited during active infection, patients (from Seattle) were subsequently followed longitudinally. TCRdb's table, derived via immunoSEQ multiplex PCR, lists solely in-frame clones and lacks some. The table has under 250,000 clones, 85% to 90% seen once. The sample consisted of peripheral blood. The sequence was collected from a man aged 50-59 years with COVID-19, enrolled during active disease.

This chain's CDR3 is CASGLTGGGLTQYF. For the CDR3, the DNA is TGTGCTAGTGGCCTTACAGGGGGCGGATTGACCCAGTACTTC. The rearrangement links TRBV12-5 to TRBJ2-5; 9 positions agree with TRBD1. Germline CDR1 is LGHNT and CDR2 is FRNRAP. This CDR3 comprises 14 residues. V dropped 6 bases and J dropped 7; count of bases not matched to a gene: 9.